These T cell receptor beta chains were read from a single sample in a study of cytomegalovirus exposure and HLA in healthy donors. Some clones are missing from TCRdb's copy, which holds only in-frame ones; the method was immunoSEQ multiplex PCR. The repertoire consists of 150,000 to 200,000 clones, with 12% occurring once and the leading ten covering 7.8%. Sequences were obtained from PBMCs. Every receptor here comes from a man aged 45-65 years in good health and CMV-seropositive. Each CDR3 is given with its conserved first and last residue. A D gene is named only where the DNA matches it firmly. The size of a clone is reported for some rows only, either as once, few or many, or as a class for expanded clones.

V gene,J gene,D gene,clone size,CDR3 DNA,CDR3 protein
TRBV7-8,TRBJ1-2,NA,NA,TGTGCCAGCAGCTTATCCGTCCAGGGGGGCTACACCTTC,CASSLSVQGGYTF
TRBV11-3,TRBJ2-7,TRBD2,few,TGTGCCAGCAGCCTAAGCGGGGGGCGGGAGCAGTACTTC,CASSLSGGREQYF
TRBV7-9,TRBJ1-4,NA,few,TGTGCCAGCAGCGCTGGGGAGAGGAGAGGGGAAAAACTGTTTTTT,CASSAGERRGEKLFF
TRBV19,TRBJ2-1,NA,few,TGTGCCAGTAGTATTGAAGCCGGCCGAGGAGAGCAGTTCTTC,CASSIEAGRGEQFF
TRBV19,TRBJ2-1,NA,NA,TGTGCCAGTAGGGAGGTAGAAAGGACCTCCTACAATGAGCAGTTCTTC,CASREVERTSYNEQFF
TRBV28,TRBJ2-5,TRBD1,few,TGTGCCAGCACCGTAGGGACAGGGCTAAAAGAGACCCAGTACTTC,CASTVGTGLKETQYF
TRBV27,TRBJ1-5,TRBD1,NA,TGTGCCAGCAGTTTATCGACAGGGGGCGAACAGCCCCAGCATTTT,CASSLSTGGEQPQHF
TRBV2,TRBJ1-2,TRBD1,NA,TGTGCCAGCAGTGAATGGGGACAGAAAGGGGATGGCTACACCTTC,CASSEWGQKGDGYTF
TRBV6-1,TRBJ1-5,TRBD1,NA,TGTGCGGCGGGGACAGCTTATAGCAATCAGCCCCAGCATTTT,CAAGTAYSNQPQHF
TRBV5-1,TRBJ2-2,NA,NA,TGCGCCAGCAGCTTGGAACAGGGGGGGCACACCGGGGAGCTGTTTTTT,CASSLEQGGHTGELFF
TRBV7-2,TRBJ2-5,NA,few,TGTGCCAGCAGCTTAGGCAGTGGGGCAGAGACCCAGTACTTC,CASSLGSGAETQYF
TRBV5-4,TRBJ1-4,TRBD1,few,TGTGCCAGCAGCTATGGACAGGGAACAACTAATGAAAAACTGTTTTTT,CASSYGQGTTNEKLFF
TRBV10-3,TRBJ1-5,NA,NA,TGTGCCATCAGTGAAAGAGTGAGCCAGCCCCAGCATTTT,CAISERVSQPQHF
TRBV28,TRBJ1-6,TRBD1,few,TGTGCCAGCAGGTCCGGGACAGATAATTCACCCCTCCACTTT,CASRSGTDNSPLHF
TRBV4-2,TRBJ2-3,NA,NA,TGTGCCAGCAGCCACCCGGTCCGGGGTAGCACAGATACGCAGTATTTT,CASSHPVRGSTDTQYF
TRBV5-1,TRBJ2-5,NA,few,TGCGCCAGCAGCCTACTTGACTCGGCGGAGACCCAGTACTTC,CASSLLDSAETQYF
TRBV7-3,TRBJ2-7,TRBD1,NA,TGTGCCAGCAGCCAGGACAGGGCTTCAATCTACGAGCAGTACTTC,CASSQDRASIYEQYF
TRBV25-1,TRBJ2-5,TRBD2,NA,TGTGCCAGCAGAAAAGGGACTAGCGGGGGGTTCCAAGAGACCCAGTACTTC,CASRKGTSGGFQETQYF
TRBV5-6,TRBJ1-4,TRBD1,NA,TGTGCCAGCAGCCATGCCAAACAGGGGACGGAAAAACTGTTTTTT,CASSHAKQGTEKLFF
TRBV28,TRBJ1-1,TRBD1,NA,TGTGCCAGCAGTTTGTACAGGGGGGTTACAGAAGCTTTCTTT,CASSLYRGVTEAFF
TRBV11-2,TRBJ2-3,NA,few,TGTGCCAGCAGCTTAAGGGCGGGGACCGCAGATACGCAGTATTTT,CASSLRAGTADTQYF
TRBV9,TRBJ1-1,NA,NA,TGTGCCAGCAGCGAGGATTCGGGGGTCTGGAACACTGAAGCTTTCTTT,CASSEDSGVWNTEAFF
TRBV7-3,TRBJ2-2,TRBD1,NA,TGTGCCAGCAGCTTAACCCCTAGGACAGGGGACACCGGGGAGCTGTTTTTT,CASSLTPRTGDTGELFF
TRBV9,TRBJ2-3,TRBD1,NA,TGTGCCAGCAGCCCCAATCAACAGGGGGCAGATACGCAGTATTTT,CASSPNQQGADTQYF
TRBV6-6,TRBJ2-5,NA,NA,TGTGCCAGCAGTTACTCAGTTTCCAGGGTCTGGCGGACCCAGTACTTC,CASSYSVSRVWRTQYF
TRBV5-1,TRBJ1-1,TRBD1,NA,TGCGCCAGCGGCCGGGACAGGGGAACTCGTACGAACACTGAAGCTTTCTTT,CASGRDRGTRTNTEAFF
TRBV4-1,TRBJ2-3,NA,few,TGCGCCAGCAGCCGCCCGGAGCAACCAGATACGCAGTATTTT,CASSRPEQPDTQYF
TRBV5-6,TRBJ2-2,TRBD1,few,TGTGCCAGCAGCCCCCGCGGGACAGGGTACACCGGGGAGCTGTTTTTT,CASSPRGTGYTGELFF
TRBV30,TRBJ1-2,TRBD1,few,TGTGCCTGGAGGGGCCAGGGGGCTGATGGCTACACCTTC,CAWRGQGADGYTF
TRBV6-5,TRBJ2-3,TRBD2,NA,TGTGCCAGCAGCCCACTAGCGGGGGGAACAGATACGCAGTATTTT,CASSPLAGGTDTQYF
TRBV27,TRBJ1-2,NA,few,TGTGCCAGCAGTTTAAGAACAGGGCATAACTATGGCTACACCTTC,CASSLRTGHNYGYTF
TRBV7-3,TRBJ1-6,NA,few,TGTGCCAGCAGCTCCCACGGAGGTCCCAATTCACCCCTCCACTTT,CASSSHGGPNSPLHF